One and the same sample provided the 25 T cell receptor beta chains below, sequenced in a study of CD8 T cells in Susac syndrome. The authors reverse transcribed about 0.5 to 1 ug RNA with random hexamers. TCRdb processed the immunoSEQ multiplex PCR reads anew with MiXCR; each CDR3 protein has one entry. The sample contains 70,000 to 100,000 distinct CDR3 sequences, roughly 95% of which appear only once. The sequencing sample was made of CD8+ T cells from PBMCs. The receptors come from a human donor with Susac syndrome.

The V gene is TRBV14, the J gene TRBJ1-1; D is perhaps TRBD1 (5 bases). Trimming pared 4 bases from V and 8 bases from J, leaving 8 bases between. CDR1 is SGHDN and CDR2 is FVKESK in the germline V gene. The CDR3 is 11 residues long. The CDR3 region is CASSLEGEAFF. The CDR3 nucleotides read TGTGCCAGCAGCCTCGAGGGGGAAGCTTTCTTT.

The V and J genes are TRBV20-1 and TRBJ2-7; 9 bases are shared with TRBD1. Germline V CDR1 and CDR2: DFQATT, SNEGSKA (reference sequence). The V and J ends lost 3 bases and 3 bases, in that order; junction bases with no gene match: 3. The CDR3 length is 13 residues. CDR3 nucleotide sequence: TGCAGTGCTAGCTTGGGACAGGGCTACGAGCAGTACTTC. Translation: CSASLGQGYEQYF.

The J gene is TRBJ1-2, the V gene TRBV20-1; 7 bases agree with TRBD1. The trim removed 4 bases at V and 8 bases at J, leaving 10 bases unmatched. The germline V gene has CDR1 DFQATT and CDR2 SNEGSKA (reference sequence). CDR3 length: 13 amino acids. The CDR3 bases are TGCAGTGCTATCGGGACAGAAGTTGGAGGCTACACCTTC. It translates to CSAIGTEVGGYTF.

This rearrangement joins TRBV11-1 to TRBJ2-5, with TRBD1 matching over 7 bases. Germline V lookup: CDR1 SGHAT, CDR2 FQDESV (reference sequence). This CDR3 spans 15 amino acids. The V gene end was trimmed by 4 bases and the J gene end by 2 bases; junction bases not matched to a gene: 7. CDR3 sequence: CASSSSWTGQETQYF. CDR3 DNA: TGTGCCAGCAGCTCCTCCTGGACAGGACAAGAGACCCAGTACTTC.

The CDR3 loop is CASSQEVGQVHQPQHF. The CDR3 nucleotides read TGCGCCAGCAGCCAAGAAGTGGGCCAGGTCCATCAGCCCCAGCATTTT. The genes are TRBV4-1 and TRBJ1-5; D ambiguous. Germline CDR1 MGHRA, CDR2 YSYEKL. CDR3 length: 16 residues. Trimming took off 0 bases at V and 5 bases at J, with 14 bases between the two ends.

The chain uses TRBV2 and TRBJ2-7, with a possible D match to TRBD2 (7 bases). The germline V gene encodes CDR1 SNHLY and CDR2 FYNNEI. This CDR3 is built from 13 residues. Between the trimmed V and J ends, which lost 8 bases and 2 bases, there was a span of 13 bases. The DNA of the CDR3 is TGTGCCAGCGGGGGGGACACTACCTACGAGCAGTACTTC. Translating it yields CASGGDTTYEQYF.

This chain connects TRBV19 to TRBJ2-5; TRBD1 matches at 9 bases. Germline V gene lookup returns CDR1 LNHDA and CDR2 SQIVND (reference sequence). The CDR3 covers 14 residues. Trimming at V came to 7 bases and at J to 5 bases, leaving 8 bases not matched to a gene. The CDR3 is CASTDRGRRETQYF. The CDR3 DNA sequence: TGTGCCAGTACCGACAGGGGGAGACGGGAGACCCAGTACTTC.

The genes are TRBV5-1 and TRBJ2-5; tentatively, D is TRBD1 or TRBD2 (5 bases each). CDR1 is SGHRS, CDR2 YFSETQ, per germline. The CDR3 covers 12 residues. Trimming removed 7 bases from V and 5 bases from J, with 12 bases in between. The CDR3 DNA reads as TGCGCCAGCTTGGGCAGGGACGAGACCCAGTACTTC. It translates to CASLGRDETQYF.

The chain uses TRBV12-3 or TRBV12-4 and TRBJ1-1; TRBD1 might be the D (5 bases). This CDR3 region has 15 residues. The V gene lost 7 bases and the J gene lost 1 base, with 16 bases spanning the gap. CDR3 sequence reads: CASTSTGTANTEAFF. In DNA form, the CDR3 reads TGTGCCAGCACCTCAACCGGGACGGCGAACACTGAAGCTTTCTTT.

The gene calls are TRBV20-1 and TRBJ1-2, with no clear D. The CDR3 covers 14 residues. Germline lookup yields CDR1 DFQATT and CDR2 SNEGSKA (reference sequence). Trimming cost V 3 bases and J 1 base, with 12 bases left between them. The CDR3 protein is CSARGRLNNYGYTF. CDR3 in DNA: TGCAGTGCTAGGGGGAGACTGAATAACTATGGCTACACCTTC.

The gene calls are TRBV6-2 or TRBV6-3 and TRBJ2-3; D ambiguous. V was pared by 8 bases and J by 1 base, with 10 bases between. Germline CDR1 and CDR2: MNHEY and SVGEGT. The CDR3 spans 13 residues. CDR3 residues: CASRNTGTDTQYF. DNA of the CDR3: TGTGCCAGCCGGAACACGGGCACAGATACGCAGTATTTT.

V and J are TRBV25-1 and TRBJ1-6, with a tentative D call TRBD1 (5 bases). Between the trimmed V and J ends, which lost 5 bases and 6 bases, there was a span of 8 bases. CDR3 length equals 13 residues. Germline lookup yields CDR1 MGHDK and CDR2 SYGVNS. DNA for the CDR3: TGTGCCAGCAGTTTTGGGGGTAATTCACCCCTCCACTTT. Translating gives CASSFGGNSPLHF.

The CDR3 reads CASRQTGPEAFF. The CDR3 DNA sequence: TGTGCCAGCAGACAGACAGGGCCTGAAGCTTTCTTT. V is TRBV11-2 and J is TRBJ1-1; 7 bases fit TRBD1. Trimming cost V 6 bases and J 6 bases; bases outside gene matches: 4. The germline gives CDR1 SGHAT, CDR2 FQNNGV. CDR3 length: 12 amino acids.

V gene TRBV20-1 combines with J gene TRBJ2-5; D is unclear. The V end lost 1 base, the J end lost 5 bases, and 14 bases lay between the germline ends. Germline lookup yields CDR1 DFQATT and CDR2 SNEGSKA (reference sequence). CDR3 length equals 14 residues. The CDR3 here is CSARGLDLGETQYF. CDR3 bases: TGCAGTGCTAGAGGCCTAGACCTGGGGGAGACCCAGTACTTC.

The rearrangement joins TRBV30 to TRBJ2-1; TRBD2 matches 7 bases. The CDR3 extends over 16 amino acids. Germline CDR1 GTSNPN, CDR2 SVGIG (reference sequence). V gave up 4 bases and J gave up 6 bases; unmatched junction bases: 15. In nucleotides, the CDR3 is TGTGCCTGGACCGAGCCCGGGACTATCCCTTTCAATGAGCAGTTCTTC. It translates to CAWTEPGTIPFNEQFF.

V and J are TRBV20-1 and TRBJ2-3; 10 nucleotides match TRBD2. The V and J ends lost 5 bases and 2 bases, in that order; junction bases with no gene match: 7. Germline V gives CDR1 DFQATT, CDR2 SNEGSKA (reference sequence). The CDR3 runs to 15 residues. The CDR3 region has the DNA TGCAGTGCTGGAGCCACTAGCGGGGCCACAGATACGCAGTATTTT. Its translation is CSAGATSGATDTQYF.

CDR3 DNA sequence: TGTGCCAGCAGCCCCACCGCCGGGACAGGGGTGGGAGATACGCAGTATTTT. This translates into CASSPTAGTGVGDTQYF. This chain connects TRBV7-2 to TRBJ2-3, with TRBD1 matching 10 bases. V lost 5 bases and J lost 5; bases outside the gene matches: 13. The germline CDR1 and CDR2 sequences are SGHTA and FQGNSA. The length of the CDR3 is 17 residues.

The chain's CDR3 is CASSHGDGYTF. The DNA of the CDR3 is TGTGCCAGCAGCCATGGGGATGGCTACACCTTC. The genes are TRBV3-1 and TRBJ1-2; no clear D gene. The CDR3 is 11 residues long. CDR1 and CDR2 from the germline V gene are LGHDT and YNNKEL (reference sequence). V shed 3 bases and J shed 6 bases, with 5 bases lying between them.

This chain joins TRBV24-1 and TRBJ2-5, with D uncertain. V was cut by 5 bases and J by 0 bases, with 6 bases left in between. The CDR3 consists of 13 residues. CDR1 is KGHDR and CDR2 is SFDVKD in the germline V gene. CDR3 protein: CATSATNQETQYF. The CDR3 region has the DNA TGTGCCACCAGTGCGACCAACCAAGAGACCCAGTACTTC.

This chain uses TRBV2 with TRBJ1-1; D is perhaps TRBD1 (6 bases). Deletions cut 5 bases from V and 1 base from J, with 11 bases between. The CDR3 contains 14 residues. Germline V gene sequence: CDR1 SNHLY, CDR2 FYNNEI. CDR3 coding DNA: TGTGCCAGCAGTCGGACAGCCCCGAACACTGAAGCTTTCTTT. Translated, it gives CASSRTAPNTEAFF. The complete variable domain, with remaining parts taken from reference TRBV2 and TRBJ1-1, reads EPEVTQTPSHQVTQMGQEVILRCVPISNHLYFYWYRQILGQKVEFLVSFYNNEISEKSEIFDDQFSVERPDGSNFTLKIRSTKLEDSAMYFCASSRTAPNTEAFFGQGTRLTVV.

This chain links TRBV4-3 with TRBJ1-1, with a tentative D call TRBD1 (5 bases). Germline V lookup: CDR1 LGHNA, CDR2 YSLEER. The V gene lost 3 bases and the J gene lost 7 bases, with 12 bases spanning the gap. The CDR3 length is 13 residues. The DNA for the CDR3 is TGCGCCAGCAGCCAGGGTCCGGGGGGTGAAGCTTTCTTT. This codes for CASSQGPGGEAFF.

The rearrangement uses TRBV7-6 and TRBJ2-7, with D possibly matching TRBD1 (6 bases). V lost 5 bases and J lost 2, with 13 bases in between. Germline V gene data show CDR1 as SGHVS and CDR2 as FNYEAQ. The CDR3 sequence is 14 residues long. CDR3 residues: CASSTDRSAYEQYF. DNA of the CDR3: TGTGCCAGCAGCACCGACAGGTCTGCCTACGAGCAGTACTTC.

DNA of the CDR3: TGTGCCAGCAGCCTTCAGACCGGGATGGGGGAGACCCAGTACTTC. Translated, it gives CASSLQTGMGETQYF. V usage is TRBV3-1 and J usage is TRBJ2-5, with TRBD2 as a possible D gene (5 bases). This CDR3 is 15 amino acids long. Trimming removed 4 bases from V and 5 bases from J, with 17 bases in between. CDR1 LGHDT and CDR2 YNNKEL come from the germline V gene (reference sequence).

V and J are TRBV6-5 and TRBJ1-4; D is possibly TRBD1 (6 bases). The CDR3 is 14 residues long. V lost 4 bases, J lost 5 bases, and 11 bases lay in between. CDR1 is MNHEY, CDR2 SVGAGI, per germline. The CDR3 is CASSSGARNEKLFF. The CDR3 nucleotides are TGTGCCAGCAGTTCGGGGGCGCGGAATGAAAAACTGTTTTTT.

This chain uses TRBV9 with TRBJ1-6, with 7 nucleotides matching TRBD1. CDR3 length equals 15 residues. J was trimmed by 8 bases and V by 6 bases; bases with no gene match: 11. Germline-derived CDR1 and CDR2 are SGDLS and YYNGEE. The CDR3 sequence: CASNLGGQSDSPLHF. The CDR3 DNA is TGTGCCAGCAACCTCGGGGGACAGTCGGATTCACCCCTCCACTTT.